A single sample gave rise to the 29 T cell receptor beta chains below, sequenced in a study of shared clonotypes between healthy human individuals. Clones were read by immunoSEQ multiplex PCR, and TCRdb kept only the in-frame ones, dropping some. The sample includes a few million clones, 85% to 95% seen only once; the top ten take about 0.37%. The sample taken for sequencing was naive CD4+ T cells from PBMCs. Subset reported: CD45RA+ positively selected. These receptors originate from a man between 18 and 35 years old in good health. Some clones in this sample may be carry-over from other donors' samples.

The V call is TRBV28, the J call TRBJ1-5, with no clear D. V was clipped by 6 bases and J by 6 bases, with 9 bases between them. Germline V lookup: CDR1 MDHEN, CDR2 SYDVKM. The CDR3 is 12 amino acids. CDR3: CASSTPGQPQHF. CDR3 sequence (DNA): TGTGCCAGCAGCACACCGGGTCAGCCCCAGCATTTT.

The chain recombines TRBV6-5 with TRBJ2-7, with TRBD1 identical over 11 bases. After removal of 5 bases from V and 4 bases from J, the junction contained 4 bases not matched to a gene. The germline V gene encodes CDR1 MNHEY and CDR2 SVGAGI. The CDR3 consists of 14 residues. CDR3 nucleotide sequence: TGTGCCAGCAGTCCGGACAGGGGGCGGTACGAGCAGTACTTC. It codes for CASSPDRGRYEQYF.

CDR3: CASSELIRDTTEAFF. The CDR3 region has the DNA TGTGCCAGCAGTGAATTGATTAGGGATACCACTGAAGCTTTCTTT. This chain connects TRBV25-1 to TRBJ1-1, with D hard to call. Per germline, CDR1 MGHDK and CDR2 SYGVNS. The CDR3 loop spans 15 amino acids. The V and J ends lost 1 base and 4 bases respectively, with 13 bases between them. Together with reference TRBV25-1 and TRBJ1-1, the CDR3 gives the full variable domain: EADIYQTPRYLVIGTGKKITLECSQTMGHDKMYWYQQDPGMELHLIHYSYGVNSTEKGDLSSESTVSRIRTEHFPLTLESARPSHTSQYLCASSELIRDTTEAFFGQGTRLTVV.

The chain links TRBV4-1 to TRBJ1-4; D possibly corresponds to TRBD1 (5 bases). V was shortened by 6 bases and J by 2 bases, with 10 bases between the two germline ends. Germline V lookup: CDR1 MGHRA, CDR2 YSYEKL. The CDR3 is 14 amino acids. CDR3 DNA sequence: TGCGCCAGCAGACCAGGGTATACTAATGAAAAACTGTTTTTT. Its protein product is CASRPGYTNEKLFF.

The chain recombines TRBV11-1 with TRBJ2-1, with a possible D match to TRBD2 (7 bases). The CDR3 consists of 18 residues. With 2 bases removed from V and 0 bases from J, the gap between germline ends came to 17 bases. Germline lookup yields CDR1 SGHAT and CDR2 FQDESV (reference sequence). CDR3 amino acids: CASSLRARGEGSYNEQFF. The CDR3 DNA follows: TGTGCCAGCAGCTTACGGGCTAGGGGGGAGGGCTCCTACAATGAGCAGTTCTTC.

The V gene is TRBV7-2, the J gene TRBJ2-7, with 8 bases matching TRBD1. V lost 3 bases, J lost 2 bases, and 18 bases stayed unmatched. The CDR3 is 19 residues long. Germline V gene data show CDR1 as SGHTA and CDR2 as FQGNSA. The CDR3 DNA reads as TGTGCCAGCAGCTTTGGGACAGGTTGGCCTAGCGCCCTGCCCTACGAGCAGTACTTC. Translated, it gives CASSFGTGWPSALPYEQYF.

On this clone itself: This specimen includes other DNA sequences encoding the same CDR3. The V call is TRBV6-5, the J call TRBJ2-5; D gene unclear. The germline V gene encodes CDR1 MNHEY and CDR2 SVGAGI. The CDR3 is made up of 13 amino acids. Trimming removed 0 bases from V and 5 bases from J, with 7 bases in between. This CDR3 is CASSYSTRETQYF. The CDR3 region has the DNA TGTGCCAGCAGTTACTCGACGCGGGAGACCCAGTACTTC.

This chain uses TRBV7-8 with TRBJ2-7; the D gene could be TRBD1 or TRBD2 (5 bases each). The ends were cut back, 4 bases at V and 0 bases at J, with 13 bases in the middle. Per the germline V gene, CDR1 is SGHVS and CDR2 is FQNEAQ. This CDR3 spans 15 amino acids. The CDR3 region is CASSSTGTLSYEQYF. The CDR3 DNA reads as TGTGCCAGCAGCTCCACTGGGACCCTCTCCTACGAGCAGTACTTC.

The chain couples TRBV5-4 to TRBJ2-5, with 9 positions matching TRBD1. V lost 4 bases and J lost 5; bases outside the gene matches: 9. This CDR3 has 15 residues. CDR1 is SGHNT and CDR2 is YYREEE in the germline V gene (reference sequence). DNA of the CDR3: TGTGCCAGCAGCAGGACGGGACAGGGTTATGAGACCCAGTACTTC. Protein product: CASSRTGQGYETQYF.

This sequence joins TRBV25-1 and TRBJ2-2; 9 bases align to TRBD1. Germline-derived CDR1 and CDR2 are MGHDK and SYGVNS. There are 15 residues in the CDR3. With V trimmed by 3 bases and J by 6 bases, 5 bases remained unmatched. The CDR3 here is CASSDWDRDAGELFF. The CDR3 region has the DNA TGTGCCAGCAGTGATTGGGACAGGGACGCCGGGGAGCTGTTTTTT.

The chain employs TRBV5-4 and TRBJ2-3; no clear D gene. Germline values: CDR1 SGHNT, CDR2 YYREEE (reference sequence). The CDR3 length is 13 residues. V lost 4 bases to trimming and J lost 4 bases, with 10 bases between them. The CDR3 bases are TGTGCCAGCAGCGGTAGGGCTCCAGATACGCAGTATTTT. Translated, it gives CASSGRAPDTQYF.

The CDR3: CATSSLQGMGSEQYF. As DNA, the CDR3 is TGTGCCACCAGCAGCCTTCAGGGGATGGGCTCCGAGCAGTACTTC. The rearrangement uses TRBV15 and TRBJ2-7; a possible D gene is TRBD1 (6 bases). Germline V gives CDR1 LNHNV, CDR2 YYDKDF (reference sequence). The CDR3 contains 15 residues. Deletions cut 3 bases from V and 6 bases from J, with 18 bases between.

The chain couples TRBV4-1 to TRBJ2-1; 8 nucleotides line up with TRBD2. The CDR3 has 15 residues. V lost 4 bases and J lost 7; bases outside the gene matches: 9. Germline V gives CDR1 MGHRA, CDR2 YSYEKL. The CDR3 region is CASSPSYGRANEQFF. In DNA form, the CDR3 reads TGCGCCAGCAGCCCCTCTTACGGGAGGGCTAATGAGCAGTTCTTC.

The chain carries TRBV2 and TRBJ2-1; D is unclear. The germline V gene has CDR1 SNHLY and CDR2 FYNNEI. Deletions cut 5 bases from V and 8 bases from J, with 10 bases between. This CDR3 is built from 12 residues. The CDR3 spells CASSRLGYEQFF. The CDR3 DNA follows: TGTGCCAGCAGTCGCCTAGGGTATGAGCAGTTCTTC. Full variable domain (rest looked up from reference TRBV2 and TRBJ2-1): EPEVTQTPSHQVTQMGQEVILRCVPISNHLYFYWYRQILGQKVEFLVSFYNNEISEKSEIFDDQFSVERPDGSNFTLKIRSTKLEDSAMYFCASSRLGYEQFFGPGTRLTVL.

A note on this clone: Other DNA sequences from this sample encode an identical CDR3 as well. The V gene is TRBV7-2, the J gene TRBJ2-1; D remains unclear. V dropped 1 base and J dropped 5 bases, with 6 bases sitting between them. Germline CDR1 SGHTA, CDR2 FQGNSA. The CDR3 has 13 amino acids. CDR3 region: CASSLGLNNEQFF. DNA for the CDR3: TGTGCCAGCAGCTTAGGGCTGAACAATGAGCAGTTCTTC.

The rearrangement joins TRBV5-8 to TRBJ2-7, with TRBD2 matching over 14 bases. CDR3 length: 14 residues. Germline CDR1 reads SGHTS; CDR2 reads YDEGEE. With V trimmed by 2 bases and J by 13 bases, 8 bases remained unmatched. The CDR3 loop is CASSLRLAGGPEYF. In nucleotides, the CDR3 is TGTGCCAGCAGCTTACGACTAGCGGGAGGGCCGGAATACTTC. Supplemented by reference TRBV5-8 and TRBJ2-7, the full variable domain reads EAGVTQSPTHLIKTRGQQATLRCSPISGHTSVYWYQQALGLGLQFLLWYDEGEERNRGNFPPRFSGRQFPNYSSELNVNALELEDSALYLCASSLRLAGGPEYFGPGTRLTVT.

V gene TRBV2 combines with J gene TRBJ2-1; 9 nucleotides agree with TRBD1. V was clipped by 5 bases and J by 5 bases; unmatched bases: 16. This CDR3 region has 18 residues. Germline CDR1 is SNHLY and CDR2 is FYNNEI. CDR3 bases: TGTGCCAGCAGTTCTAACACCTACCGGGACAGGGCTCACAATGAGCAGTTCTTC. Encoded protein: CASSSNTYRDRAHNEQFF.

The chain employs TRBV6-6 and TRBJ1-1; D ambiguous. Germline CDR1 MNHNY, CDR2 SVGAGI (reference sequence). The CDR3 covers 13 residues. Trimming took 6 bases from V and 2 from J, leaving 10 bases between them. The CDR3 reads CASSLTENTEAFF. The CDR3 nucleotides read TGTGCCAGCAGCCTCACAGAAAACACTGAAGCTTTCTTT.

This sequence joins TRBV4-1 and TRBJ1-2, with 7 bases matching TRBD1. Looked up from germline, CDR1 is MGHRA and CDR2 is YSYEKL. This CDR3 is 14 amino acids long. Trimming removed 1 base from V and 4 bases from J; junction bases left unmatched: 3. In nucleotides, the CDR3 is TGCGCCAGCAGCCAAGGCGAGGGGGCCTATGGCTACACCTTC. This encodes CASSQGEGAYGYTF.

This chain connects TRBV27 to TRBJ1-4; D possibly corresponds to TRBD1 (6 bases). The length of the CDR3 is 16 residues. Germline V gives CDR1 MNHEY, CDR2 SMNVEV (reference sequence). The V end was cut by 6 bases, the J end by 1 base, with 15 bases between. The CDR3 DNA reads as TGTGCCAGCAGCCACGGGGGGGCCGGAACTAATGAAAAACTGTTTTTT. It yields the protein CASSHGGAGTNEKLFF.

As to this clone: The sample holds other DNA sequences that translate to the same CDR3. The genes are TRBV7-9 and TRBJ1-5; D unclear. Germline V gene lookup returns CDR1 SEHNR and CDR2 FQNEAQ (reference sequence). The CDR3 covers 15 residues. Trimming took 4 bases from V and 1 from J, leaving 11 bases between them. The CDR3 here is CASSSLVGSNQPQHF. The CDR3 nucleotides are TGTGCCAGCAGCTCGCTTGTTGGGAGCAATCAGCCCCAGCATTTT.

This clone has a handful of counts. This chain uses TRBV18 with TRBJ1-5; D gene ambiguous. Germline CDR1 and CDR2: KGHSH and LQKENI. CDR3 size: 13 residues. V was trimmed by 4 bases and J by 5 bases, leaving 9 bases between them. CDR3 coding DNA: TGTGCCAGCTCACTTAAGGGTGATCAGCCCCAGCATTTT. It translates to CASSLKGDQPQHF.

DNA of the CDR3: TGTGCCAGCTCACCACCGGAAGGGCGCTCTGGAAACACCATATATTTT. It is translated as CASSPPEGRSGNTIYF. The chain recombines TRBV18 with TRBJ1-3; D not resolved. Germline V CDR1 and CDR2: KGHSH, LQKENI. The CDR3 covers 16 residues. The germline V and J ends were trimmed by 0 bases and 0 bases, with 9 bases remaining between them.

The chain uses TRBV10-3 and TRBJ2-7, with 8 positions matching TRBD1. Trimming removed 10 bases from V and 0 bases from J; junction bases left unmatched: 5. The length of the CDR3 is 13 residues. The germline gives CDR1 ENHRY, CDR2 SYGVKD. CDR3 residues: CATQQGGSYEQYF. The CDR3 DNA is TGTGCCACGCAACAGGGGGGCTCCTACGAGCAGTACTTC.

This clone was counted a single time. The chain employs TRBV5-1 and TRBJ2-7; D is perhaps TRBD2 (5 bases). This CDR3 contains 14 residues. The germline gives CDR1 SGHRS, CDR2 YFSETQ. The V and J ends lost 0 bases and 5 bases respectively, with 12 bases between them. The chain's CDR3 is CASSLVRGADEQYF. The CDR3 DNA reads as TGCGCCAGCAGCTTGGTTCGGGGAGCCGACGAGCAGTACTTC.

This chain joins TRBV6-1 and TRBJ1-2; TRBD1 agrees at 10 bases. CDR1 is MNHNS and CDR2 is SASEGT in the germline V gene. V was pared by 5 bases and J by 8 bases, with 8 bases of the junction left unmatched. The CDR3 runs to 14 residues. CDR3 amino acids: CASSQGQGRIGYTF. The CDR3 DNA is TGTGCCAGCAGTCAGGGACAGGGGAGGATCGGCTACACCTTC.

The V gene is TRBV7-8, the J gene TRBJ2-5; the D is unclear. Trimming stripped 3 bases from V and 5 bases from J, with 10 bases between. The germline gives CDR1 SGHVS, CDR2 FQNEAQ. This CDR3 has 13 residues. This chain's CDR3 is CASSFPMGETQYF. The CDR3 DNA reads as TGTGCCAGCAGCTTCCCAATGGGGGAGACCCAGTACTTC.

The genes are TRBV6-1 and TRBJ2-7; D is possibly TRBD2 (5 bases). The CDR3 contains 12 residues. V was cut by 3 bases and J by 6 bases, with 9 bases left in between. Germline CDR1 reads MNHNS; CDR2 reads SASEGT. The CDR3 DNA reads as TGTGCCAGCAGTGATCCGGGGTTCGAGCAGTACTTC. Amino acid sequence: CASSDPGFEQYF.

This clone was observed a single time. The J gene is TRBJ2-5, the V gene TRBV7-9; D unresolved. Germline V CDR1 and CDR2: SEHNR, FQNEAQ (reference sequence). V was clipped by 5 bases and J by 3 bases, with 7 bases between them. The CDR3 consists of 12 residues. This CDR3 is CASSRAEETQYF. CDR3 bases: TGTGCCAGCAGCCGCGCCGAAGAGACCCAGTACTTC.